The source of this T cell receptor (beta chain) is a study of T-cell memory formation after mild COVID-19. Study context: Largely donor-specific sequence clusters came from a couple of donors. Broader study findings: Second-wave clones with a day 37 peak had unconfirmed SARS-CoV-2 specificity. Some clones that responded were present in memory (sampled pre-infection), which suggests cross-reactive memory joined. The main location of contracting CD4+ clones was CM and EM, and that of contracting CD8+ clones was EMRA.

The germline gives CDR1 MRHNA, CDR2 SNTAGT. V was shortened by 7 bases and J by 6 bases, with 19 bases between the two germline ends. The CDR3 sequence is 15 residues long. As concerns this clonotype: Its antigen is currently unknown.

TCRdb passed the 5' RACE reads through MiXCR, listing each CDR3 protein once. In the table there are hundreds of thousands of distinct CDR3 sequences, roughly 18% of which are singletons. Input material: PBMCs or a T cell subset sorted from them (not recorded which). The TCR sequence derives from an adult woman who had mild COVID-19 (a few samples of this study predate the infection). Cell type and time point are not known. The chain uses TRBV6-4 and TRBJ2-1; D is perhaps TRBD1 (6 bases). The CDR3 DNA follows: TGTGCCAGCAATATCGGACAGCTTAGAATCAATGAGCAGTTCTTC. This translates into CASNIGQLRINEQFF.